Following are 4 T cell receptor beta chains from one sample sequenced in a study of siplizumab effects on memory and regulatory T cells. Profiling relied on immunoSEQ multiplex PCR, and the TCRdb table lists in-frame clones only, not all of them. This table has over 85,000 clones, approximately 92% appearing once. The sample consisted of CD4+ T cells sorted from blood. These receptors all come from a human donor in good health.

The chain couples TRBV2 to TRBJ1-3; D not resolved. The ends were cut back, 3 bases at V and 0 bases at J, with 15 bases in the middle. The germline V gene has CDR1 SNHLY and CDR2 FYNNEI. The CDR3 length is 17 residues. CDR3 sequence: CASSDNSRRNSGNTIYF. The DNA of the CDR3 is TGTGCCAGCAGTGATAATTCCAGGCGGAACTCTGGAAACACCATATATTTT.

This sequence joins TRBV2 and TRBJ1-5; the D is unclear. CDR1 and CDR2 from the germline V gene are SNHLY and FYNNEI. The V and J ends lost 3 bases and 6 bases respectively, with 24 bases between them. This CDR3 has 18 amino acids. The CDR3, as DNA: TGTGCCAGCAGTGAGTTTGGCGGGGAAACAAAGTCTCGTCAGCCCCAGCATTTT. Amino acid sequence: CASSEFGGETKSRQPQHF. The full variable domain, its missing parts supplied by reference TRBV2 and TRBJ1-5, is EPEVTQTPSHQVTQMGQEVILRCVPISNHLYFYWYRQILGQKVEFLVSFYNNEISEKSEIFDDQFSVERPDGSNFTLKIRSTKLEDSAMYFCASSEFGGETKSRQPQHFGDGTRLSIL.

This rearrangement joins TRBV21-1 to TRBJ2-6; the table's TRBD2 call for D was not verified on the DNA. TRBV21-1 is flagged as a pseudogene. The CDR3 contains 21 residues. CDR3 nucleotide sequence: TGTGCCAGCAGCAAAGTCCCGCGGGCGTTTCTAAGAACCTCTGGGGCCAACGTCCTGACTTTC. Translation: CASSKVPRAFLRTSGANVLTF.

This chain links TRBV6-1 with TRBJ2-2; tentatively, D is TRBD2 (5 bases). V shed 5 bases and J shed 5 bases, with 9 bases lying between them. The CDR3 has 13 amino acids. CDR1 and CDR2 (germline): MNHNS, SASEGT. CDR3 sequence: CASSSTGTGELFF. The DNA for the CDR3 is TGTGCCAGCAGTTCGACGGGAACCGGGGAGCTGTTTTTT.